The 4 T cell receptor beta chains presented below share a single source sample, sequenced in a study of cytomegalovirus exposure and HLA in healthy donors. The PCR made use of 60 Vbeta and 13 Jbeta primers. TCRdb's table, derived via immunoSEQ multiplex PCR, lists solely in-frame clones and lacks some. This sample has tens of thousands of clones, with roughly three quarters found just once. Sequenced input: PBMCs. The receptors originated from a male donor in good health and CMV-seronegative.

V is TRBV19 and J is TRBJ2-7, with 10 bases aligning to TRBD1. The J segment lost 4 bases and the V segment lost 5 bases, leaving 11 bases of the junction unmatched. The CDR3 consists of 16 residues. Germline-derived CDR1 and CDR2 are LNHDA and SQIVND (reference sequence). CDR3 bases: TGTGCCAGTAGTGCTTCCGGGACAGGGGTCACGTACGAGCAGTACTTC. Translation: CASSASGTGVTYEQYF.

This chain connects TRBV5-1 to TRBJ2-7; D is ambiguous. The CDR3 has 13 amino acids. The V gene's germline CDR1 is SGHRS and CDR2 YFSETQ. V lost 1 base to trimming and J lost 2 bases, with 7 bases between them. CDR3 amino acids: CASSLRGTYEQYF. The CDR3 coding sequence is TGCGCCAGCAGCTTGCGAGGAACCTACGAGCAGTACTTC.

This sequence joins TRBV2 and TRBJ1-1; 7 bases line up with TRBD1. Germline trimming cut 6 bases from V and 8 bases from J; bases unmatched to any gene: 15. Per the germline V gene, CDR1 is SNHLY and CDR2 is FYNNEI. This CDR3 is 15 amino acids long. CDR3 DNA sequence: TGTGCCAGCAGCTCTAGAGGGGGCAGCGCTCTCGAAGCTTTCTTT. Translation: CASSSRGGSALEAFF.

This chain uses TRBV6-5 with TRBJ1-4, with D tentatively TRBD1 (6 bases). Per germline, CDR1 MNHEY and CDR2 SVGAGI. The V and J ends lost 6 bases and 8 bases respectively, with 16 bases between them. The CDR3 has 14 residues. The CDR3 DNA reads as TGTGCCAGCAGCCGGGGGGCTGATGGAGAAAAACTGTTTTTT. Its protein is CASSRGADGEKLFF.